The sequence of this T cell receptor beta chain was determined in a study of cytomegalovirus exposure and HLA in healthy donors. General study findings and limits: A further, later analysis showed that HLA-associated TCR beta chains (compared with equally common others) were more clonally expanded. It was reported that the classifier diagnosed cytomegalovirus status with high specificity and sensitivity in both the original and validation cohorts.

The PCR ran on 60 Vbeta and 13 Jbeta primers. Per the study methods: About 11 million of the 80 million or so unique TCR beta chains counted in a later analysis were shared. Repertoires were generated with immunoSEQ multiplex PCR, while TCRdb's copy carries only in-frame clones and drops some. V, J and clone size derive from that table, while D and trimming were established from the DNA sequence. The table records roughly 100,000 clones, 60% to 75% of them present only once. Only a few counts were recorded for this clone. Its antigen is currently unknown. This TCR was sampled from a male donor in good health and CMV-seropositive. Sequences were obtained from PBMCs.

The CDR3: CASSAGIAYPTEKLFF. The CDR3 DNA reads as TGTGCCAGCAGTGCCGGGATCGCGTATCCAACCGAAAAACTGTTTTTT. The chain recombines TRBV25-1 with TRBJ1-4; D uncertain. Per germline, CDR1 MGHDK and CDR2 SYGVNS. The V end was cut by 4 bases, the J end by 8 bases, with 20 bases between. CDR3 length: 16 amino acids.